Below, 26 T cell receptor beta chains from the same sample are listed, as sequenced in a study of early T cells in non-severe SARS-CoV-2 infection. One entry per CDR3 protein, called by TCRdb with MiXCR from the 5' RACE reads. The table includes approximately 65,000 distinct CDR3 sequences, approximately 10% detected once. Sequenced here: whole blood, sampled at baseline. These receptors all come from an adult who was a healthcare worker with PCR-confirmed SARS-CoV-2 infection or an uninfected control (not recorded which).

The rearrangement links TRBV6-1 to TRBJ1-6; weak D call: TRBD1 (6 bases). The CDR3 is 15 residues long. V was cut by 2 bases and J by 9 bases, with 14 bases left in between. Germline V lookup: CDR1 MNHNS, CDR2 SASEGT. The CDR3 spells CASSEPGQGSSPLHF. As DNA, the CDR3 is TGTGCCAGCAGTGAACCCGGGCAGGGGAGTTCACCCCTCCACTTT.

This clonotype has more than one count but fewer than ten. The chain couples TRBV7-9 to TRBJ1-1; D is perhaps TRBD1 (5 bases). The CDR3 is 12 residues long. V was shortened by 5 bases and J by 7 bases, with 11 bases between the two germline ends. Germline CDR1 is SEHNR and CDR2 is FQNEAQ (reference sequence). The CDR3 loop is CASSPGHREAFF. CDR3 DNA sequence: TGTGCCAGCAGCCCCGGACACCGTGAAGCTTTCTTT.

This chain links TRBV20-1 with TRBJ2-3; 9 bases line up with TRBD2. With V trimmed by 6 bases and J by 5 bases, 12 bases remained unmatched. The CDR3 runs 15 residues. Germline V gene lookup returns CDR1 DFQATT and CDR2 SNEGSKA (reference sequence). CDR3 sequence (DNA): TGCAGTGCCCTCGATAGCGCGGGGGGGCTAGATACGCAGTATTTT. It translates to CSALDSAGGLDTQYF.

This clonotype has just a few counts. The chain links TRBV5-1 to TRBJ2-2, with 9 positions matching TRBD1. The junction had 5 bases not matched to a gene; V was cut back by 3 bases and J by 5 bases. The CDR3 covers 15 residues. The germline gives CDR1 SGHRS, CDR2 YFSETQ. The CDR3 DNA sequence: TGCGCCAGCAGCTCACAGGGGGCCGTGACCGGGGAGCTGTTTTTT. Translating gives CASSSQGAVTGELFF.

The rearrangement uses TRBV9 and TRBJ1-3; D is unresolved. V was shortened by 4 bases and J by 2 bases, with 13 bases between the two germline ends. The germline V gene encodes CDR1 SGDLS and CDR2 YYNGEE. The length of the CDR3 is 15 residues. CDR3 in amino acids: CASSPFPGPGNTIYF. The DNA for the CDR3 is TGTGCCAGCAGCCCGTTCCCGGGTCCTGGAAACACCATATATTTT.

This clonotype was recorded many times. This rearrangement joins TRBV29-1 to TRBJ2-1; the D gene is possibly TRBD2 (6 bases). CDR3 length: 14 amino acids. CDR1 and CDR2 (germline): SQVTM, ANQGSEA. Trimming removed 4 bases from V and 4 bases from J, with 14 bases in between. In nucleotides, the CDR3 is TGCAGCGTTGGAGGGTCAGGACTATACAATGAGCAGTTCTTC. Its translation: CSVGGSGLYNEQFF.

The rearrangement uses TRBV12-3 or TRBV12-4 and TRBJ1-4; D gene unclear. The CDR3 is 13 residues long. V was pared by 6 bases and J by 3 bases, with 8 bases between. The CDR3 bases are TGTGCCAGCAGCCCGAGGCCTAATGAAAAACTGTTTTTT. Protein product: CASSPRPNEKLFF.

This clonotype was detected ten times or more. V is TRBV20-1 and J is TRBJ2-5; weak D call: TRBD2 (6 bases). This CDR3 is 14 amino acids long. Germline assignment: CDR1 DFQATT and CDR2 SNEGSKA (reference sequence). V shed 3 bases and J shed 1 base, with 12 bases lying between them. The CDR3 region is CSASKSGVQETQYF. CDR3 nucleotides: TGCAGTGCTAGTAAATCGGGGGTCCAAGAGACCCAGTACTTC.

Remarks on this clonotype: A much larger clone lies one base from this, so it may be a read error. The rearrangement links TRBV12-3 or TRBV12-4 to TRBJ2-7; 8 nucleotides align to TRBD1. The CDR3 loop spans 12 amino acids. CDR3 nucleotides: TGTACCAGCTTGGACAGGGCGGGAGAGCAGTACTTC. Translating gives CTSLDRAGEQYF.

This clonotype appeared many times. J is TRBJ2-3 and V is TRBV6-1; 7 bases fit TRBD1. This CDR3 region has 15 residues. Germline V gene data show CDR1 as MNHNS and CDR2 as SASEGT. J lost 4 bases, V lost 5 bases, and 9 bases had no gene match. The CDR3 is CASSWKTGSSDTQYF. CDR3 nucleotide sequence: TGTGCCAGCAGTTGGAAGACAGGGAGTTCAGATACGCAGTATTTT.

The chain combines TRBV6-2 or TRBV6-3 with TRBJ2-1; 8 bases are shared with TRBD1. The CDR3 length is 17 residues. J gave up 7 bases and V 0 bases, and 11 bases lay outside the gene matches. The germline V gene encodes CDR1 MNHEY and CDR2 SVGEGT. CDR3 coding DNA: TGTGCCAGCAGTTACTCGCCCGACAGGGGAACCCCTAATGAGCAGTTCTTC. Residues: CASSYSPDRGTPNEQFF.

This clonotype has just a few counts. The chain is built from TRBV3-1 and TRBJ2-3; TRBD1 is a possible D gene (5 bases). Trimming shortened V by 4 bases and J by 4 bases, and 9 bases separated the two germline ends. CDR1 is LGHDT, CDR2 YNNKEL, per germline (reference sequence). The CDR3 is 13 residues long. The CDR3 region is CASSRAGSDTQYF. The CDR3 DNA sequence: TGTGCCAGCAGCCGGGCAGGGTCAGATACGCAGTATTTT.

This rearrangement joins TRBV20-1 to TRBJ2-3, with 7 bases lining up with TRBD1. The CDR3 is made up of 15 amino acids. CDR1 is DFQATT, CDR2 SNEGSKA, per germline (reference sequence). After removal of 0 bases from V and 1 base from J, the junction contained 4 bases not matched to a gene. Here the CDR3 reads CSARDGTGGTDTQYF. The CDR3 DNA reads TGCAGTGCTAGAGATGGCACAGGGGGCACAGATACGCAGTATTTT.

The rearrangement joins TRBV4-1 to TRBJ1-2; a possible D gene is TRBD1 (5 bases). Germline assignment: CDR1 MGHRA and CDR2 YSYEKL. The CDR3 is 15 amino acids. V lost 0 bases, J lost 3 bases, and 11 bases lay in between. The CDR3 reads CASSQDTPGYYGYTF. In DNA form, the CDR3 reads TGCGCCAGCAGCCAAGATACCCCAGGGTACTATGGCTACACCTTC.

This clonotype was detected a few times. The CDR3 nucleotides are TGTGCCAGCCTAGCGGGGGGATTAACAGATACGCAGTATTTT. Its translation is CASLAGGLTDTQYF. This rearrangement joins TRBV6-1 to TRBJ2-3; 11 bases are shared with TRBD2. The J segment lost 3 bases and the V segment lost 8 bases, leaving 4 bases of the junction unmatched. The CDR3 consists of 14 residues. CDR1 is MNHNS, CDR2 SASEGT, per germline.

The chain couples TRBV4-1 to TRBJ1-2; the match to TRBD1 covers 10 bases. The junction had 4 bases not matched to a gene; V was cut back by 4 bases and J by 2 bases. This CDR3 contains 15 residues. Germline CDR1 is MGHRA and CDR2 is YSYEKL. The CDR3 bases are TGCGCCAGCAGCCCCGGACAGGGGGACAACTATGGCTACACCTTC. It specifies CASSPGQGDNYGYTF.

This clonotype appeared a few times. J is TRBJ1-1 and V is TRBV6-5; D is perhaps TRBD1 (5 bases). The germline CDR1 and CDR2 sequences are MNHEY and SVGAGI. Trimming stripped 5 bases from V and 1 base from J, with 20 bases between. This CDR3 spans 17 amino acids. Here the CDR3 DNA reads TGTGCCAGCAGTCCACTGTCCGGGGGAGGGCCGAACACTGAAGCTTTCTTT. Translated, it gives CASSPLSGGGPNTEAFF.

The chain uses TRBV11-2 and TRBJ2-1; no clear D. The CDR3 is made up of 12 amino acids. With 2 bases removed from V and 8 bases from J, the gap between germline ends came to 7 bases. Germline loops: CDR1 SGHAT, CDR2 FQNNGV. The CDR3 DNA is TGTGCCAGCAGCTTAATCGCCGATGAGCAGTTCTTC. Translation gives CASSLIADEQFF.

This clonotype was seen a few times. The CDR3 protein is CASSLAAQVLYF. CDR3 bases: TGTGCCAGCAGCTTGGCCGCACAGGTCCTGTACTTC. The V call is TRBV5-5, the J call TRBJ2-4, with a possible D match to TRBD1 (5 bases). This CDR3 comprises 12 residues. Germline values: CDR1 SGHKS, CDR2 YYEKEE (reference sequence). V was cut by 0 bases and J by 15 bases, with 13 bases left in between.

In this sample, this clonotype turned up a few times. The chain has TRBV19 and TRBJ2-4, with D maybe TRBD1 (5 bases). The CDR3 is 12 amino acids. Germline loops: CDR1 LNHDA, CDR2 SQIVND (reference sequence). Trimming took 9 bases from V and 9 from J, leaving 15 bases between them. This CDR3 is CASTTARSIQYF. CDR3 nucleotide sequence: TGTGCCAGCACGACAGCCAGAAGCATTCAGTACTTC.

V is TRBV6-5 and J is TRBJ2-7; D possibly corresponds to TRBD1 (6 bases). Germline loops: CDR1 MNHEY, CDR2 SVGAGI. The CDR3 runs 15 residues. Trimming removed 6 bases from V and 3 bases from J, with 18 bases in between. CDR3 bases: TGTGCCAGCAGACCCAGACAGGCGGCGATCTACGAGCAGTACTTC. Amino acid sequence: CASRPRQAAIYEQYF.

The table lists this clonotype with a few counts. The chain carries TRBV7-6 and TRBJ2-5, with 7 bases aligning to TRBD2. Germline lookup yields CDR1 SGHVS and CDR2 FNYEAQ. The CDR3 totals 16 residues. The V and J ends lost 2 bases and 2 bases, in that order; junction bases with no gene match: 8. The CDR3 sequence: CASSLRAGKLQETQYF. CDR3 coding DNA: TGTGCCAGCAGCTTACGAGCGGGGAAATTGCAAGAGACCCAGTACTTC.

This chain uses TRBV5-1 with TRBJ2-7; the D is unclear. With 0 bases removed from V and 4 bases from J, the gap between germline ends came to 14 bases. CDR1 and CDR2 from the germline V gene are SGHRS and YFSETQ. The CDR3 length is 15 residues. CDR3 amino acids: CASSLEWQASYEQYF. In DNA, the CDR3 is TGCGCCAGCAGCTTGGAGTGGCAAGCCTCATACGAGCAGTACTTC.

Only a few counts were recorded for this clonotype. The chain combines TRBV30 with TRBJ1-2, with D possibly being TRBD1 (5 bases). The CDR3 is made up of 12 amino acids. V was clipped by 4 bases and J by 4 bases, with 10 bases between them. The germline gives CDR1 GTSNPN, CDR2 SVGIG (reference sequence). This CDR3 is CAWTQGTYGYTF. CDR3 bases: TGTGCCTGGACGCAGGGTACCTATGGCTACACCTTC. Drawing the rest from reference TRBV30 and TRBJ1-2, the complete variable domain is SQTIHQWPATLVQPVGSPLSLECTVEGTSNPNLYWYRQAAGRGLQLLFYSVGIGQISSEVPQNLSASRPQDRQFILSSKKLLLSDSGFYLCAWTQGTYGYTFGSGTRLTVV.

This clonotype appeared many times. This chain joins TRBV5-6 and TRBJ2-1, with D maybe TRBD2 (6 bases). This CDR3 comprises 16 residues. With 0 bases removed from V and 2 bases from J, the gap between germline ends came to 12 bases. CDR1 and CDR2 (germline): SGHDT, YYEEEE. For the CDR3, the DNA is TGTGCCAGCAGCTTGGAAGCGGGCCCCACCTACAATGAGCAGTTCTTC. This translates into CASSLEAGPTYNEQFF.

This clonotype was seen repeatedly, ten times or more. The gene calls are TRBV20-1 and TRBJ2-3; 7 nucleotides agree with TRBD1. The CDR3 extends over 13 amino acids. J lost 3 bases, V lost 5 bases, and 5 bases had no gene match. Germline CDR1 and CDR2: DFQATT and SNEGSKA (reference sequence). The CDR3 region has the DNA TGCAGTGCTGATTGGACAGGAACAGATACGCAGTATTTT. It yields the protein CSADWTGTDTQYF.